This T cell receptor (beta chain) was recorded in a study of T cells in Graves' hyperthyroidism and ophthalmopathy. Among the patients, aged 18 to 65, hyperthyroidism was newly diagnosed and had lasted under 2 months. Uncontrolled infection, other autoimmune disease, pregnancy or lactation excluded patients. This clonotype appeared many times. The antigen remains unidentified. Findings of the study overall: Expanded thyroid clonotypes (above 0.001) were mostly also found in blood.

Amplified regions were TCR beta CDR3 sequences from RNA transcripts. When the TCR CDR3 underwent first-round RT-PCR, the HTBI primer set was used. In TCRdb, the multiplex PCR reads were re-called with MiXCR into one record per CDR3 protein. The sample holds 500,000 to 600,000 distinct CDR3 sequences; approximately 15% are singletons and the top ten take about 20%. The sample taken for sequencing was blood. The sequence derives from a woman aged 18-29 years with Graves' hyperthyroidism.

The CDR3 here is CSGNRPGLAGGHVYEQYF. The CDR3 DNA reads TGCAGTGGGAACCGGCCGGGACTAGCGGGAGGGCATGTTTACGAGCAGTACTTC. The chain recombines TRBV20-1 with TRBJ2-7; 16 bases align to TRBD2. The CDR3 is 18 amino acids. The junction had 16 bases not matched to a gene; V was cut back by 7 bases and J by 4 bases. CDR1 is DFQATT and CDR2 is SNEGSKA in the germline V gene (reference sequence).